This TCR beta chain is from a study of glioma-infiltrating T cells. Study-wide results and caveats: CDR3 overlap between tissue and blood was very small. Tissue-blood divergence was below expectation in non-neoplastic patients, above in gliomas.

TCR alpha and beta CDR3 regions were amplified from RNA using iRepertoire nested multiplex PCR. Tissue mRNA or PBMC total RNA, roughly 100-400 ng, went into one-step reverse transcription and amplification. TCRdb used MiXCR to reprocess the multiplex PCR reads, holding one entry per CDR3 protein. This table holds some 130,000 distinct CDR3 sequences, more than 20% found once. Between the trimmed V and J ends, which lost 3 bases and 6 bases, there was a span of 9 bases. This CDR3 contains 13 residues. Germline values: CDR1 SGHTA, CDR2 FQGTGA. This clonotype turned up a few times. Its specificity is not known.

The rearrangement uses TRBV7-3 and TRBJ2-1; weak D call: TRBD1 (6 bases). The sequence was obtained from a human donor with low-grade glioma or glioblastoma, undergoing nonglioma brain surgery, or in good health (not recorded which). Sequenced input: glioma tissue, nonneoplastic brain tissue, or PBMCs (not recorded which). As DNA, the CDR3 is TGTGCCAGCAGCTTTCAGGGGTTCAATGAGCAGTTCTTC. This codes for CASSFQGFNEQFF.